Listed here are 15 T cell receptor beta chains from one sample, sequenced in a study of read filtering for tumor transcriptome and immune sequencing. From roughly 0.4 ug of RNA, a library with molecular barcoded alpha/delta and beta/gamma adaptors was made. TCRdb redid the calling of the reads with MiXCR, one entry per CDR3 protein. The sample holds about 5,700 distinct CDR3 sequences, roughly 22% seen once. Sequenced: a population of CD138-negative cells sorted from bone marrow. These receptors all come from a donor aged 40 or older with multiple myeloma.

By its share, this clonotype is medium-sized. The chain has TRBV29-1 and TRBJ2-7; tentatively, D is TRBD1 or TRBD2 (5 bases each). Trimming cost V 4 bases and J 5 bases, with 33 bases left between them. The CDR3 covers 19 residues. Germline V CDR1 and CDR2: SQVTM, ANQGSEA. The CDR3 bases are TGCAGCGTTGGCCCTACACCGCAGAGGATGGGGTTATTGGGGGACGAGCAGTACTTC. This translates into CSVGPTPQRMGLLGDEQYF.

The table lists this clonotype with many counts. This clone may be a read error of a much larger clone one base away. The chain recombines TRBV29-1 with TRBJ2-4, with D perhaps TRBD2 (6 bases). Trimming stripped 3 bases from V and 6 bases from J, with 9 bases between. This CDR3 region has 12 residues. Germline V gives CDR1 SQVTM, CDR2 ANQGSEA. CDR3 sequence (DNA): TGCAGCGTTGATGGGGGAGGAAACATTCAGTACTTC. Amino acids: CSVDGGGNIQYF.

Turning to this clonotype: This likely stems from a read error, as it lies one base from a far larger clone. The chain has TRBV29-1 and TRBJ2-1, with TRBD2 matching 8 bases. The CDR3 is 15 residues long. Germline V gives CDR1 SQVTM, CDR2 ANQGSEA. Unmatched junction bases numbered 13, after V lost 2 bases and J lost 10 bases. In DNA form, the CDR3 reads TGCAGCGTTGAAAGAGTCGGGGGGGAGACCTACGAGCAGTTCTTC. Encoded protein: CSVERVGGETYEQFF.

This clonotype was recorded many times. The genes are TRBV20-1 and TRBJ2-3; weak D call: TRBD2 (6 bases). With 0 bases removed from V and 3 bases from J, the gap between germline ends came to 13 bases. In germline, CDR1 is DFQATT, CDR2 SNEGSKA (reference sequence). This CDR3 region has 15 residues. The CDR3 spells CSARDRAEGTDTQYF. CDR3 sequence (DNA): TGCAGTGCTAGAGATCGAGCGGAGGGGACAGATACGCAGTATTTT.

This clonotype is termed medium-sized. The V and J genes are TRBV6-5 and TRBJ2-1, with a tentative D call TRBD1 (5 bases). Trimming stripped 4 bases from V and 6 bases from J, with 13 bases between. The V gene's germline CDR1 is MNHEY and CDR2 SVGAGI. The CDR3 loop spans 14 amino acids. Here the CDR3 reads CASSSGHPFNEQFF. The CDR3, as DNA: TGTGCCAGCAGTTCAGGACACCCATTCAATGAGCAGTTCTTC.

V gene TRBV6-2 or TRBV6-3 combines with J gene TRBJ2-5; D remains ambiguous. Germline CDR1 and CDR2: MNHEY and SVGEGT. V was cut by 0 bases and J by 3 bases, with 17 bases left in between. The CDR3 spans 17 residues. This chain's CDR3 is CASSYSRSKATKETQYF. In DNA, the CDR3 is TGTGCCAGCAGTTACTCGCGCTCCAAGGCCACTAAAGAGACCCAGTACTTC.

This clonotype showed up just a few times. The chain combines TRBV28 with TRBJ1-1; unclear D gene. Deletions cut 3 bases from V and 4 bases from J, with 9 bases between. This CDR3 has 13 amino acids. The germline gives CDR1 MDHEN, CDR2 SYDVKM. The CDR3 coding sequence is TGTGCCAGCAGTTTTGGATTCCGCACTGAAGCTTTCTTT. Protein sequence: CASSFGFRTEAFF.

This clonotype was recorded many times. The chain uses TRBV7-8 and TRBJ2-7; 10 bases line up with TRBD1. The CDR3 sequence is 18 residues long. Germline V lookup: CDR1 SGHVS, CDR2 FQNEAQ. The trim removed 5 bases at V and 2 bases at J, leaving 15 bases unmatched. This CDR3 reads CASSLGTGASAGTYEQYF. CDR3 DNA sequence: TGTGCCAGCAGCCTAGGGACAGGGGCTTCAGCGGGGACCTACGAGCAGTACTTC.

Points on this clonotype: One end of the junction fails to match germline, which may point to a read error. V and J are TRBV7-2 and TRBJ2-1; TRBD2 matches 8 bases. The CDR3 is made up of 16 amino acids. Germline V gene sequence: CDR1 SGHTA, CDR2 FQGNSA. The CDR3 protein is CASSPASGGRYNEQFF. CDR3 in DNA: TGTGCCAGCAGCCCGGCGAGCGGGGGACGATACAATGAGCAGTTCTTT. Full variable domain (remainder filled in from reference TRBV7-2 and TRBJ2-1): GAGVSQSPSNKVTEKGKDVELRCDPISGHTALYWYRQSLGQGLEFLIYFQGNSAPDKSGLPSDRFSAERTGGSVSTLTIQRTQQEDSAVYLCASSPASGGRYNEQFFGPGTRLTVL.

This clonotype appeared many times. No conserved phenylalanine or tryptophan is present at the end of the CDR3, so a read error is the likely explanation. This rearrangement joins TRBV20-1 to TRBJ2-3; D ambiguous. V lost 6 bases and J 0 bases, leaving 7 bases between the germline ends. This CDR3 is built from 12 residues. In germline, CDR1 is DFQATT, CDR2 SNEGSKA (reference sequence). CDR3 sequence reads: CSAPTSTDTQYS. CDR3 sequence (DNA): TGCAGTGCACCGACTAGCACAGATACGCAGTATTCT.

This clonotype is classed as medium-sized. This chain joins TRBV7-8 and TRBJ2-7; D unclear. The ends were cut back, 4 bases at V and 0 bases at J, with 19 bases in the middle. CDR1 is SGHVS and CDR2 is FQNEAQ in the germline V gene. The CDR3 has 17 amino acids. The CDR3 sequence: CASSSPAERLSSYEQYF. CDR3 sequence (DNA): TGTGCCAGCAGCTCCCCGGCCGAGCGCCTGAGCTCCTACGAGCAGTACTTC.

This clonotype was seen many times. The chain uses TRBV7-9 and TRBJ2-6; D is tentatively TRBD1 or TRBD2 (5 bases each). The CDR3 contains 18 residues. The V and J ends lost 6 bases and 0 bases respectively, with 18 bases between them. From germline, CDR1 is SEHNR and CDR2 FQNEAQ (reference sequence). The CDR3 coding sequence is TGTGCCAGCAGGATGGGACGACTCGTTTTCTCTGGGGCCAACGTCCTGACTTTC. The encoded protein is CASRMGRLVFSGANVLTF.

This clonotype has just a few counts. V and J are TRBV7-3 and TRBJ1-2, with a possible D match to TRBD1 (5 bases). The CDR3 runs to 15 residues. The germline gives CDR1 SGHTA, CDR2 FQGTGA. V was cut by 2 bases and J by 6 bases, with 16 bases left in between. The CDR3 region is CASSLGGGGKDGYTF. The CDR3 region has the DNA TGTGCCAGCAGCTTAGGCGGGGGGGGAAAAGATGGCTACACCTTC. The variable domain in full, completed from reference TRBV7-3 and TRBJ1-2, reads GAGVSQTPSNKVTEKGKYVELRCDPISGHTALYWYRQSLGQGPEFLIYFQGTGAADDSGLPNDRFFAVRPEGSVSTLKIQRTERGDSAVYLCASSLGGGGKDGYTFGSGTRLTVV.

By sample fraction, this clonotype is medium-sized. V usage is TRBV29-1 and J usage is TRBJ1-4; a possible D gene is TRBD1 (5 bases). V lost 6 bases to trimming and J lost 6 bases, with 17 bases between them. Per the germline V gene, CDR1 is SQVTM and CDR2 is ANQGSEA. The CDR3 is made up of 14 amino acids. The CDR3 region has the DNA TGCAGCGTGAGTTACGGGCAGGGTGATGAAAAACTGTTTTTT. As protein: CSVSYGQGDEKLFF.

This clonotype is medium-sized in the sample. This rearrangement joins TRBV29-1 to TRBJ2-5; D gene ambiguous. Germline CDR1 reads SQVTM; CDR2 reads ANQGSEA. The CDR3 loop spans 12 amino acids. Trimming pared 4 bases from V and 4 bases from J, leaving 10 bases between. The CDR3 DNA follows: TGCAGCGTTGCCTCCCGAAGAGAGACCCAGTACTTC. It encodes CSVASRRETQYF.